These 12 T cell receptor beta chains came from one sample sequenced in a study of CD8 T cells in ankylosing spondylitis. A single record per CDR3 protein comes from TCRdb applying MiXCR to the 5' RACE reads. The data hold 150,000 to 200,000 distinct CDR3 sequences, with roughly 18% observed a single time. Sequences were obtained from blood, either unsorted or a sorted T cell fraction (not recorded which). These receptors all stem from a male donor under 30 with ankylosing spondylitis or in good health (not recorded which).

In its sample, this clonotype was seen a few times. The chain has TRBV7-3 and TRBJ2-1; D is possibly TRBD1 or TRBD2 (5 bases each). V lost 6 bases, J lost 4 bases, and 10 bases lay in between. Germline V gene lookup returns CDR1 SGHTA and CDR2 FQGTGA. CDR3 length equals 13 residues. CDR3 coding DNA: TGTGCCAGCAGTACAGGACTGTACAATGAGCAGTTCTTC. This encodes CASSTGLYNEQFF.

This clonotype was seen at least ten times. The chain couples TRBV9 to TRBJ2-7; tentative D call: TRBD2 (5 bases). The CDR3 sequence is 16 residues long. Trimming pared 2 bases from V and 2 bases from J, leaving 17 bases between. Per germline, CDR1 SGDLS and CDR2 YYNGEE. CDR3 in DNA: TGTGCCAGCAGCGTCGAGGGTTCAGCGCTTACCTACGAGCAGTACTTC. It translates to CASSVEGSALTYEQYF.

This clonotype was observed many times. This chain connects TRBV11-2 to TRBJ2-5; 8 bases agree with TRBD2. The CDR3 has 14 residues. Trimming took 6 bases from V and 1 from J; bases not matched to a gene: 4. Germline CDR1 reads SGHAT; CDR2 reads FQNNGV. CDR3 amino acids: CASRSGSFQETQYF. In DNA, the CDR3 is TGTGCCAGCAGGAGCGGGAGTTTCCAAGAGACCCAGTACTTC.

This clonotype was observed at least ten times. The rearrangement uses TRBV29-1 and TRBJ2-1; 16 bases map to TRBD2. V lost 4 bases to trimming and J lost 2 bases; unmatched junction nucleotides: 8. This CDR3 is built from 18 residues. Per the germline V gene, CDR1 is SQVTM and CDR2 is ANQGSEA. CDR3 sequence reads: CSVGKTGLAGGTYNEQFF. As DNA, the CDR3 is TGCAGCGTTGGGAAGACGGGACTAGCGGGAGGGACCTACAATGAGCAGTTCTTC.

This clonotype was detected many times. V and J are TRBV18 and TRBJ2-3; TRBD1 or TRBD2 may be the D gene (5 bases each). Germline-derived CDR1 and CDR2 are KGHSH and LQKENI. The CDR3 extends over 14 amino acids. The ends were cut back, 6 bases at V and 4 bases at J, with 14 bases in the middle. This CDR3 reads CASSAFQGADTQYF. The CDR3, as DNA: TGTGCCAGCTCGGCGTTCCAGGGAGCAGATACGCAGTATTTT.

The V and J genes are TRBV7-9 and TRBJ2-1; perhaps TRBD1 as D (6 bases). Germline CDR1 and CDR2: SEHNR and FQNEAQ (reference sequence). Trimming removed 11 bases from V and 7 bases from J, with 18 bases in between. The CDR3 is 13 residues long. CDR3 in DNA: TGTGCCGGCGGACAGATATTGGATAATGAGCAGTTCTTC. This codes for CAGGQILDNEQFF.

The chain joins TRBV4-3 to TRBJ2-7; D is undetermined. The CDR3 loop spans 14 amino acids. Germline loops: CDR1 LGHNA, CDR2 YSLEER. V was clipped by 1 base and J by 4 bases, with 11 bases between them. The CDR3 sequence: CASSQVHGLYEQYF. Written as DNA, the CDR3 is TGCGCCAGCAGCCAAGTCCACGGGTTGTACGAGCAGTACTTC.

This clonotype was seen only once. The chain uses TRBV29-1 and TRBJ2-7; 14 bases map to TRBD2. Looked up from germline, CDR1 is SQVTM and CDR2 is ANQGSEA. This CDR3 is 13 amino acids long. V lost 8 bases to trimming and J lost 3 bases; unmatched junction nucleotides: 3. CDR3 sequence: CSTGTSGSYEQYF. The DNA of the CDR3 is TGCAGCACCGGGACTAGCGGGAGCTACGAGCAGTACTTC.

The table lists this clonotype with many counts. The chain couples TRBV7-9 to TRBJ2-5, with no clear D. Trimming took off 1 base at V and 1 base at J, with 7 bases between the two ends. Germline values: CDR1 SEHNR, CDR2 FQNEAQ (reference sequence). This CDR3 has 14 amino acids. CDR3 sequence (DNA): TGTGCCAGCAGCTTAGTTGGGTTCCAAGAGACCCAGTACTTC. Protein product: CASSLVGFQETQYF.

This clonotype was seen at least ten times. The chain recombines TRBV7-2 with TRBJ2-5; TRBD1 agrees at 8 bases. Germline V gene sequence: CDR1 SGHTA, CDR2 FQGNSA. The trim removed 3 bases at V and 3 bases at J, leaving 9 bases unmatched. There are 16 residues in the CDR3. The CDR3 nucleotides are TGTGCCAGCAGCTTTATCGCAACAGGGGGGAAAGAGACCCAGTACTTC. As protein: CASSFIATGGKETQYF.

This clonotype was counted a single time. The rearrangement uses TRBV27 and TRBJ2-4; TRBD2 might be the D (5 bases). Germline assignment: CDR1 MNHEY and CDR2 SMNVEV (reference sequence). Trimming took off 8 bases at V and 0 bases at J, with 23 bases between the two ends. The CDR3 has 18 residues. CDR3 nucleotide sequence: TGTGCCAGCTCAGTTTCGGGGTCGGGAATGAGAGCCAAAAACATTCAGTACTTC. The encoded protein is CASSVSGSGMRAKNIQYF.

The chain carries TRBV7-2 and TRBJ2-1; TRBD2 matches at 7 bases. From germline, CDR1 is SGHTA and CDR2 FQGNSA. With 5 bases clipped from V and 12 bases from J, the junction kept 10 bases outside the gene matches. The length of the CDR3 is 13 residues. The CDR3: CASSSLTSVRQFF. The CDR3 bases are TGTGCCAGCAGCAGCCTCACTAGCGTCAGGCAGTTCTTC.